Presented here are 23 T cell receptor beta chains from one specimen sequenced in a study of shared clonotypes between healthy human individuals. Naive CD8 cells lacked CD45RO, underwent positive selection for CCR7 and left out terminally differentiated effector memory CD45RA+ cells. Sequencing used immunoSEQ multiplex PCR; TCRdb keeps in-frame clones, though not all of them. The data hold approximately 840,000 clones, with 95% to 97% observed a single time. Sequencing was done on a sample of naive CD8+ T cells sorted from blood. The receptors come from a man younger than 45 in good health.

The rearrangement uses TRBV7-6 and TRBJ1-2; 7 bases are a match to TRBD1. Germline V CDR1 and CDR2: SGHVS, FNYEAQ. This CDR3 spans 18 amino acids. The V segment lost 0 bases and the J segment 8 bases; nucleotides outside the gene matches: 18. CDR3 protein: CASSLAERGPTGLEGYTF. The CDR3 coding sequence is TGTGCCAGCAGCTTAGCGGAGAGGGGGCCAACAGGGTTGGAGGGCTACACCTTC. The full variable domain, completed using reference TRBV7-6 and TRBJ1-2, is GAGVSQSPRYKVTKRGQDVALRCDPISGHVSLYWYRQALGQGPEFLTYFNYEAQQDKSGLPNDRFSAERPEGSISTLTIQRTEQRDSAMYRCASSLAERGPTGLEGYTFGSGTRLTVV.

This clone was counted a single time. V usage is TRBV7-8 and J usage is TRBJ2-1; 8 nucleotides align to TRBD2. CDR3 size: 15 residues. The germline V gene has CDR1 SGHVS and CDR2 FQNEAQ. The junction had 4 bases not matched to a gene; V was cut back by 5 bases and J by 1 base. CDR3 DNA: TGTGCCAGCAGCACGAGCGGGAGTTCCTACAATGAGCAGTTCTTC. Amino acids: CASSTSGSSYNEQFF. Full variable domain (rest looked up from reference TRBV7-8 and TRBJ2-1): GAGVSQSPRYKVAKRGQDVALRCDPISGHVSLFWYQQALGQGPEFLTYFQNEAQLDKSGLPSDRFFAERPEGSVSTLKIQRTQQEDSAVYLCASSTSGSSYNEQFFGPGTRLTVL.

This chain uses TRBV19 with TRBJ2-1; D ambiguous. Germline V CDR1 and CDR2: LNHDA, SQIVND (reference sequence). The CDR3 extends over 14 amino acids. The V end was cut by 3 bases, the J end by 2 bases, with 8 bases between. CDR3 DNA: TGTGCCAGTAGTATTAGACCAGCCTACAATGAGCAGTTCTTC. Protein product: CASSIRPAYNEQFF.

The rearrangement joins TRBV5-6 to TRBJ2-7, with 9 bases lining up with TRBD2. The CDR3 is made up of 14 amino acids. The germline V gene encodes CDR1 SGHDT and CDR2 YYEEEE. J lost 1 base, V lost 5 bases, and 4 bases had no gene match. CDR3 sequence reads: CASSLAGASYEQYF. The CDR3 bases are TGTGCCAGCAGTTTAGCGGGAGCGTCCTACGAGCAGTACTTC.

V and J are TRBV7-8 and TRBJ2-4; no clear D gene. The CDR3 length is 15 residues. Trimming took 6 bases from V and 6 from J, leaving 18 bases between them. From germline, CDR1 is SGHVS and CDR2 FQNEAQ. The CDR3 protein is CASSLRSGPRNIQYF. CDR3 sequence (DNA): TGTGCCAGCAGTTTAAGGAGTGGTCCGCGAAACATTCAGTACTTC.

The V and J genes are TRBV5-6 and TRBJ1-1; 11 positions match TRBD1. This CDR3 spans 15 amino acids. Germline V gives CDR1 SGHDT, CDR2 YYEEEE. After removal of 3 bases from V and 6 bases from J, the junction contained 7 bases not matched to a gene. CDR3 coding DNA: TGTGCCAGCAGCTGGAGCTGGGACAGGGGGTCTGAAGCTTTCTTT. Its translation is CASSWSWDRGSEAFF.

The chain recombines TRBV27 with TRBJ2-2, with D unclear. This CDR3 contains 14 residues. Germline V gene lookup returns CDR1 MNHEY and CDR2 SMNVEV (reference sequence). V was shortened by 6 bases and J by 6 bases, with 14 bases between the two germline ends. CDR3 sequence reads: CASSIQALPGELFF. As DNA, the CDR3 is TGTGCCAGCAGCATTCAGGCTCTCCCCGGGGAGCTGTTTTTT.

The rearrangement links TRBV7-6 to TRBJ2-3, with 11 bases aligning to TRBD2. The CDR3 length is 15 residues. Germline CDR1 reads SGHVS; CDR2 reads FNYEAQ. Losses at the gene ends were 2 bases for V and 4 bases for J; bases not matched to a gene: 2. CDR3 DNA sequence: TGTGCCAGCAGCTTAACTAGCGGGAGTGCAGATACGCAGTATTTT. Its protein product is CASSLTSGSADTQYF.

The V and J genes are TRBV18 and TRBJ2-1; no definite D call. Per the germline V gene, CDR1 is KGHSH and CDR2 is LQKENI. V was clipped by 6 bases and J by 5 bases, with 17 bases between them. CDR3 length: 15 residues. The CDR3 DNA sequence: TGTGCCAGCTCGCCTAGGTATCAGACGGACAATGAGCAGTTCTTC. Its protein product is CASSPRYQTDNEQFF.

This clone was seen a single time. The V call is TRBV5-6, the J call TRBJ2-7; D call uncertain. In germline, CDR1 is SGHDT, CDR2 YYEEEE. With 1 base removed from V and 0 bases from J, the gap between germline ends came to 8 bases. The CDR3 covers 14 residues. CDR3 residues: CASSLSSYSYEQYF. The DNA of the CDR3 is TGTGCCAGCAGCTTGTCTAGTTACTCCTACGAGCAGTACTTC.

In this sample, this clone turned up once. This chain links TRBV5-6 with TRBJ1-5; 8 bases are a match to TRBD1. Germline-derived CDR1 and CDR2 are SGHDT and YYEEEE. This CDR3 spans 13 amino acids. With 3 bases clipped from V and 6 bases from J, the junction kept 2 bases outside the gene matches. Here the CDR3 reads CASSYQGAQPQHF. DNA of the CDR3: TGTGCCAGCAGCTACCAGGGGGCTCAGCCCCAGCATTTT.

V gene TRBV15 combines with J gene TRBJ2-4, with 8 bases matching TRBD1. The CDR3 is made up of 15 amino acids. Trimming removed 3 bases from V and 4 bases from J; junction bases left unmatched: 5. Germline values: CDR1 LNHNV, CDR2 YYDKDF (reference sequence). DNA for the CDR3: TGTGCCACCAGCAGCGTGCAGGGGGCGAAAAACATTCAGTACTTC. Protein: CATSSVQGAKNIQYF. The full variable domain, its missing parts supplied by reference TRBV15 and TRBJ2-4, is DAMVIQNPRYQVTQFGKPVTLSCSQTLNHNVMYWYQQKSSQAPKLLFHYYDKDFNNEADTPDNFQSRRPNTSFCFLDIRSPGLGDTAMYLCATSSVQGAKNIQYFGAGTRLSVL.

The chain employs TRBV30 and TRBJ2-7; 10 positions agree with TRBD1. This CDR3 spans 13 amino acids. Unmatched junction bases numbered 3, after V lost 2 bases and J lost 5 bases. From germline, CDR1 is GTSNPN and CDR2 SVGIG (reference sequence). This CDR3 is CAWSIGTGDEQYF. CDR3 in DNA: TGTGCCTGGAGTATCGGGACAGGGGACGAGCAGTACTTC.

This clone was detected only once. The V call is TRBV13, the J call TRBJ1-1; tentatively, D is TRBD1 (5 bases). Germline CDR1 PRHDT, CDR2 FYEKMQ (reference sequence). The CDR3 has 14 amino acids. Trimming removed 4 bases at V and 7 bases at J, with 16 bases between. The CDR3 is CASSSQLRQFEAFF. CDR3 DNA: TGTGCCAGCAGCTCACAATTAAGACAGTTTGAAGCTTTCTTT.

This chain links TRBV9 with TRBJ2-1; 7 bases agree with TRBD2. The CDR3 contains 16 residues. CDR1 and CDR2 (germline): SGDLS, YYNGEE. J was trimmed by 8 bases and V by 0 bases; bases with no gene match: 11. The CDR3 region is CASSVEGAGVSYEQFF. DNA for the CDR3: TGTGCCAGCAGCGTAGAGGGTGCGGGAGTGTCTTATGAGCAGTTCTTC.

Concerning this clone itself: Other DNA sequences of this sample code for an identical CDR3. J is TRBJ2-7 and V is TRBV6-1; 10 bases are shared with TRBD1. There are 14 residues in the CDR3. The ends lost 1 base at V and 4 bases at J; junction bases unmatched: 1. The germline V gene encodes CDR1 MNHNS and CDR2 SASEGT. The DNA of the CDR3 is TGTGCCAGCAGTGAAGGGACAGGGGGTTACGAGCAGTACTTC. Its translation is CASSEGTGGYEQYF.

The chain combines TRBV7-6 with TRBJ2-1, with TRBD1 identical over 11 bases. V gave up 4 bases and J gave up 6 bases; unmatched junction bases: 8. Germline V gene lookup returns CDR1 SGHVS and CDR2 FNYEAQ. The CDR3 contains 16 residues. The CDR3 nucleotides read TGTGCCAGCAGCTCCCCCCGGACAGGGGGCTTCAATGAGCAGTTCTTC. Amino acids: CASSSPRTGGFNEQFF.

The CDR3: CASSLSGREPYEQYF. The CDR3 DNA sequence: TGTGCCAGCAGCTTAAGCGGGAGGGAACCCTACGAGCAGTACTTC. J is TRBJ2-7 and V is TRBV7-9; 10 bases are shared with TRBD2. The V gene end was trimmed by 2 bases and the J gene end by 2 bases; junction bases not matched to a gene: 3. CDR1 and CDR2 (germline): SEHNR, FQNEAQ (reference sequence). The CDR3 totals 15 residues.

The chain has TRBV7-9 and TRBJ2-7; 9 bases align to TRBD2. V shed 5 bases and J 3 bases; nucleotides not matched to a gene: 14. The CDR3 sequence is 17 residues long. CDR1 is SEHNR, CDR2 FQNEAQ, per germline (reference sequence). CDR3 loop: CASSGEASGNGFYEQYF. The CDR3 coding sequence is TGTGCCAGCAGCGGGGAGGCTAGCGGGAATGGCTTCTACGAGCAGTACTTC. Filled out from reference TRBV7-9 and TRBJ2-7, the complete variable domain reads DTGVSQNPRHKITKRGQNVTFRCDPISEHNRLYWYRQTLGQGPEFLTYFQNEAQLEKSRLLSDRFSAERPKGSFSTLEIQRTEQGDSAMYLCASSGEASGNGFYEQYFGPGTRLTVT.

This clone was observed once. This chain links TRBV19 with TRBJ1-1; possibly TRBD1 for D (6 bases). V was clipped by 5 bases and J by 7 bases, with 17 bases between them. CDR3 length: 14 amino acids. In germline, CDR1 is LNHDA, CDR2 SQIVND (reference sequence). CDR3 in DNA: TGTGCCAGTAGTCTGCCAGGGGTAGCGGTTGAAGCTTTCTTT. This translates into CASSLPGVAVEAFF.

This chain uses TRBV27 with TRBJ2-3, with 9 bases matching TRBD2. The germline V gene encodes CDR1 MNHEY and CDR2 SMNVEV (reference sequence). This CDR3 comprises 17 residues. V shed 1 base, J shed 4 bases, and the junction held 9 bases outside the gene matches. CDR3 bases: TGTGCCAGCAGTTTATTACTGGCGGGAGGGCCCGCAGATACGCAGTATTTT. Amino acid sequence: CASSLLLAGGPADTQYF.

V is TRBV5-5 and J is TRBJ1-3; D is ambiguous. The CDR3 is 15 amino acids. V shed 2 bases and J shed 7 bases, with 16 bases lying between them. The germline V gene has CDR1 SGHKS and CDR2 YYEKEE (reference sequence). The CDR3 DNA reads TGTGCCAGCAGCTTAATAGGGCACCTTGGGAACACCATATATTTT. It encodes CASSLIGHLGNTIYF.

The chain links TRBV18 to TRBJ2-3, with D perhaps matching TRBD2 (5 bases). CDR3 length equals 14 residues. Germline lookup yields CDR1 KGHSH and CDR2 LQKENI. V was cut by 3 bases and J by 6 bases, with 13 bases left in between. CDR3 region: CASSPEAQRDTQYF. As DNA, the CDR3 is TGTGCCAGCTCACCGGAGGCCCAGCGGGATACGCAGTATTTT.